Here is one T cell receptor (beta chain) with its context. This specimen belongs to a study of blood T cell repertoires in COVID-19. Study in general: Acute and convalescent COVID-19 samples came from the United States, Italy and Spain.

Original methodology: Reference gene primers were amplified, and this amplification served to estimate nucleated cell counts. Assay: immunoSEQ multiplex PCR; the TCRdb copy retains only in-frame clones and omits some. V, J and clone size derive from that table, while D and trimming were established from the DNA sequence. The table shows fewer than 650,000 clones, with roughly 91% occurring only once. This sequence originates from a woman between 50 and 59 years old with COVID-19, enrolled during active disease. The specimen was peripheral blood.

The CDR3 DNA reads TGTGCCAGCAGCTCGGGAGTCCTTGGGGATACGCAGTATTTT. Translating it yields CASSSGVLGDTQYF. This chain uses TRBV5-8 with TRBJ2-3; possibly TRBD2 for D (6 bases). CDR3 length: 14 residues. The germline CDR1 and CDR2 sequences are SGHTS and YDEGEE. Trimming stripped 3 bases from V and 6 bases from J, with 14 bases between.